This T cell receptor (delta chain) stems from a study of Vδ1+ human thymocytes. Points from the study as a whole: Thymic TRG and TRD repertoires appeared highly polyclonal, with Gaussian CDR3 length distributions. Despite high sort purity, roughly 18% of thymic T cell receptor delta sequences were Vdelta2. TRG sequences recurred across donors, whereas TRD sequences stayed essentially private.

Extracted RNA was reverse transcribed into cDNA. Multiplex PCR used pooled V-gene forward primers and a constant-region reverse primer to amplify CDR3s. TCRdb redid clone calling on the multiplex PCR reads using CATT. This table holds roughly 76,000 delta-chain clones, around 34% found once. The germline V gene has CDR1 TSWWSYY and CDR2 QGS. The CDR3 sequence is 21 residues long. J was trimmed by 0 bases and V by 5 bases; bases with no gene match: 24. The sorted cells were CD3+ Vdelta1+ Vdelta2- thymocytes from alphabeta-depleted thymus. Purity of the sorted Vdelta1+ thymocytes ranged from 98% to 99.6%. This clone appeared a few times. Its antigen is currently unknown.

The TCR comes from a boy under three years old who had congenital heart surgery. Sequenced input: Vdelta1+ gamma-delta thymocytes from the thymus. As for subset: FACS-sorted CD3+ TCRalphabeta- TCRVdelta1+ TCRVdelta2- thymocytes. The J gene is TRDJ1, the V gene TRDV1; 7 bases match TRDD3. CDR3 nucleotide sequence: TGTGCTCTTGGGAATAATCTACGGATACGTATGGCCGCTGTCTACACCGATAAACTCATCTTT. Its protein is CALGNNLRIRMAAVYTDKLIF.